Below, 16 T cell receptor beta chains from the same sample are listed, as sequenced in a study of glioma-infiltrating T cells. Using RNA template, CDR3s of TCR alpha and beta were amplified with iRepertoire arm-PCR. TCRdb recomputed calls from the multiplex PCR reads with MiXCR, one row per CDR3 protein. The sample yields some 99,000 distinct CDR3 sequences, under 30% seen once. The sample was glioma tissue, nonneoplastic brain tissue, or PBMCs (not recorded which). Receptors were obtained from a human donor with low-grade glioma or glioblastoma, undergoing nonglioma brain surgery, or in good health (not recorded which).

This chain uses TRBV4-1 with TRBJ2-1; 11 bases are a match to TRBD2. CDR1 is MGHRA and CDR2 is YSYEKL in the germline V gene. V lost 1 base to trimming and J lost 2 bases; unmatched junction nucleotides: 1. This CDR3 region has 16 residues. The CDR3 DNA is TGCGCCAGCAGCCAAGTAGCGGGGGGGGCCTACAATGAGCAGTTCTTC. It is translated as CASSQVAGGAYNEQFF.

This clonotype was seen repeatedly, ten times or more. The DNA of the CDR3 is TGTGCCAGCAGCCGCGGACAGCCTGAAGCTTTCTTT. Amino acid sequence: CASSRGQPEAFF. The V and J genes are TRBV7-9 and TRBJ1-1; maybe TRBD1 (6 bases). Trimming took off 5 bases at V and 6 bases at J, with 10 bases between the two ends. There are 12 residues in the CDR3. Germline V gene lookup returns CDR1 SEHNR and CDR2 FQNEAQ (reference sequence).

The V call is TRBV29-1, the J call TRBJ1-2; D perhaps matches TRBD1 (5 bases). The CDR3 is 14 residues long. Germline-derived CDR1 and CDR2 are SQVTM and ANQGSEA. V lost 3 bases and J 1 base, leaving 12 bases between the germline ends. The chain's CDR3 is CSVEAGGRNYGYTF. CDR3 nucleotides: TGCAGCGTTGAGGCCGGGGGTCGTAACTATGGCTACACCTTC.

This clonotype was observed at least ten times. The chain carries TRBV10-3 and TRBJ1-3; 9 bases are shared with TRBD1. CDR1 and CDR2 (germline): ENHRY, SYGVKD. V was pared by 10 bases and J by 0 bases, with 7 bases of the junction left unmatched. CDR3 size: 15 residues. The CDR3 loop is CATGQGQISGNTIYF. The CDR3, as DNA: TGTGCCACGGGACAGGGACAGATCTCTGGAAACACCATATATTTT.

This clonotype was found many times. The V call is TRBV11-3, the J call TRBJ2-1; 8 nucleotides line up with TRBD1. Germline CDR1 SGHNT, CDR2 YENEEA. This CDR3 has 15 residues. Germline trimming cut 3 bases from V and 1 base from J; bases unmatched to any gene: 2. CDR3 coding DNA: TGTGCCAGCAGCTTCCAGGGGGCTTCCTACAATGAGCAGTTCTTC. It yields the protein CASSFQGASYNEQFF. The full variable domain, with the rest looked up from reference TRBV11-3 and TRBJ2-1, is EAGVVQSPRYKIIEKKQPVAFWCNPISGHNTLYWYLQNLGQGPELLIRYENEEAVDDSQLPKDRFSAERLKGVDSTLKIQPAELGDSAVYLCASSFQGASYNEQFFGPGTRLTVL.

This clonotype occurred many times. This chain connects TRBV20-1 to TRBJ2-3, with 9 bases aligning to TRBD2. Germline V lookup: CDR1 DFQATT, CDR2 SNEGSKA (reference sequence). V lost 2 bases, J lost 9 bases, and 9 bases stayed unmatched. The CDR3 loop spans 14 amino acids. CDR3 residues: CSARISGGPGTQYF. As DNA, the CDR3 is TGCAGTGCTAGAATTAGCGGGGGTCCTGGGACGCAGTATTTT.

The CDR3 nucleotides read TGCGCCAGCAGCTTGGTTCCCGTGGGTAGCAATCAGCCCCAGCATTTT. The encoded protein is CASSLVPVGSNQPQHF. J is TRBJ1-5 and V is TRBV5-1, with D hard to call. The CDR3 totals 16 residues. V dropped 0 bases and J dropped 0 bases, with 10 bases sitting between them. The germline CDR1 and CDR2 sequences are SGHRS and YFSETQ.

CDR3 in DNA: TGCGCCAGCAGCCTTACTAGCGGGAGGGCCCGAGGGGAGACCCAGTACTTC. Protein product: CASSLTSGRARGETQYF. The V gene is TRBV4-1, the J gene TRBJ2-5; 13 nucleotides line up with TRBD2. With 4 bases clipped from V and 5 bases from J, the junction kept 10 bases outside the gene matches. This CDR3 is built from 17 residues. Germline V lookup: CDR1 MGHRA, CDR2 YSYEKL.

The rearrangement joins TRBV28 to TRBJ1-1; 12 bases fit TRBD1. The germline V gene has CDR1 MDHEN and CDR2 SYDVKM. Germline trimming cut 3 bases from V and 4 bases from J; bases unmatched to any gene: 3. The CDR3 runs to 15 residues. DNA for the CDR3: TGTGCCAGCAGTTTCTCGGGACAGGGGGCCACTGAAGCTTTCTTT. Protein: CASSFSGQGATEAFF.

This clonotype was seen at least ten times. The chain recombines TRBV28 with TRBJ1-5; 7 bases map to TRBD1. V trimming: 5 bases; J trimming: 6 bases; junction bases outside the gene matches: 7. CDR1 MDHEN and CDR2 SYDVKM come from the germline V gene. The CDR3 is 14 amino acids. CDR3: CASSPRQGTQPQHF. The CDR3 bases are TGTGCCAGCAGTCCCCGACAGGGTACTCAGCCCCAGCATTTT.

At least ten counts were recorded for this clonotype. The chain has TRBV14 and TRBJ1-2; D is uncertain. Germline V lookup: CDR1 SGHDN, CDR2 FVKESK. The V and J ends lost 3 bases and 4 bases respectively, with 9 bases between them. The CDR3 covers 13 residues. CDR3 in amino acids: CASSQRQSYGYTF. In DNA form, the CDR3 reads TGTGCCAGCAGCCAGCGGCAGTCCTATGGCTACACCTTC. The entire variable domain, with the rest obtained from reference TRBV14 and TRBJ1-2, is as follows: EAGVTQFPSHSVIEKGQTVTLRCDPISGHDNLYWYRRVMGKEIKFLLHFVKESKQDESGMPNNRFLAERTGGTYSTLKVQPAELEDSGVYFCASSQRQSYGYTFGSGTRLTVV.

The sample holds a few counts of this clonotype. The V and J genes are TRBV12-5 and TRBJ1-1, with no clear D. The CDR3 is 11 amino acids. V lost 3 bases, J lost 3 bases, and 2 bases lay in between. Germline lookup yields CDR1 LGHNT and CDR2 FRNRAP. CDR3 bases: TGTGCTAGTGGTTTACACACTGAAGCTTTCTTT. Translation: CASGLHTEAFF.

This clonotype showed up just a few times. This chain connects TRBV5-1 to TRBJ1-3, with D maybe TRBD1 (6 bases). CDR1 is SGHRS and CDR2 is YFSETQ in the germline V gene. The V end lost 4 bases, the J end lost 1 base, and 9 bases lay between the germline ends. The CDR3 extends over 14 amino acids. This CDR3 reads CASSGTKSGNTIYF. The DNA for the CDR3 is TGCGCCAGCAGCGGGACAAAGTCTGGAAACACCATATATTTT.

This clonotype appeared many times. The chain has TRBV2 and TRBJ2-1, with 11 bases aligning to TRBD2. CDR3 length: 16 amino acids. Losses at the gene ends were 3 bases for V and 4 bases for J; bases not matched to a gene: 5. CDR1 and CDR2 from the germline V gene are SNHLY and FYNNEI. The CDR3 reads CASSDQGLAEYNEQFF. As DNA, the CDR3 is TGTGCCAGCAGTGACCAGGGACTAGCGGAATACAATGAGCAGTTCTTC.

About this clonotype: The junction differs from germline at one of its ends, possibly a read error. In DNA, the CDR3 is TGTGCCAGCAGACAGGGGCACTCTGGAGACACCATATATTTT. Encoded protein: CASRQGHSGDTIYF. This chain uses TRBV6-5 with TRBJ1-3; TRBD1 agrees at 7 bases. The CDR3 spans 14 residues. Germline loops: CDR1 MNHEY, CDR2 SVGAGI.

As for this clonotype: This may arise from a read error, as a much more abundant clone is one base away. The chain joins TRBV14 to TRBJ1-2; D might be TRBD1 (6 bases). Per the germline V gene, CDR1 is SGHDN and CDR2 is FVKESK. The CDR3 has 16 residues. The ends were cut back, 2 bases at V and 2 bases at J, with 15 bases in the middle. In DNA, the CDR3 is TGTGCCAGCAGCCAAAAATTGTGGACAGCGAACTATGGCTACACCTTC. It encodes CASSQKLWTANYGYTF.